This T cell receptor (beta chain) was obtained from a study of shared clonotypes between healthy human individuals. The method was immunoSEQ multiplex PCR; TCRdb's version includes in-frame clones alone and lacks a portion of them. Seen here are roughly 570,000 clones, about 98% observed once, and the top ten hold more than 0.3%. The naive CD8 population came from CD45RO-negative cells selected for CCR7, without terminally differentiated effector memory CD45RA+ cells. This receptor was taken from a man aged 25 to 40 in good health. The sample consisted of naive CD8+ T cells sorted from blood.

This CDR3 reads CASSLIAGASTDTQYF. CDR3 in DNA: TGTGCCAGCAGCTTAATAGCGGGGGCTAGCACAGATACGCAGTATTTT. V and J are TRBV5-4 and TRBJ2-3; 9 bases match TRBD2. The germline V gene encodes CDR1 SGHNT and CDR2 YYREEE (reference sequence). This CDR3 spans 16 amino acids. Trimming took 2 bases from V and 0 from J; bases not matched to a gene: 4.